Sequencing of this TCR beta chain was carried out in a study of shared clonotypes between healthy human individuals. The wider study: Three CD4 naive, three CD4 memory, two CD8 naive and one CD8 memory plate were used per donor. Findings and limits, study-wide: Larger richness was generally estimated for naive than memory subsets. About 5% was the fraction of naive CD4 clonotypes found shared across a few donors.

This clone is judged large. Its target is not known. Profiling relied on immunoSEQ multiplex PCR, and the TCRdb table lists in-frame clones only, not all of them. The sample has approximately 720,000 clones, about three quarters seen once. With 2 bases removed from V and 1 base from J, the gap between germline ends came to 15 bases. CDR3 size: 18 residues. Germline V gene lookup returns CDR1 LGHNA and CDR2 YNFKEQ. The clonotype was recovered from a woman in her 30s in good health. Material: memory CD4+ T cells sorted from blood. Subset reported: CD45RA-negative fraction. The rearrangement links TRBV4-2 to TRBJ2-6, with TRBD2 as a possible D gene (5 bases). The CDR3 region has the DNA TGTGCCAGCAGCCAAAACAGTCACGGGGAATCTGGGGCCAACGTCCTGACTTTC. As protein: CASSQNSHGESGANVLTF.